The 25 T cell receptor beta chains below all came from one sample that was sequenced in a study of vaccination effects on CD4 cells after COVID-19. Method: immunoSEQ multiplex PCR; TCRdb's copy keeps in-frame clones and lacks some. The repertoire includes fewer than 70,000 clones, roughly 80% of them detected once, and 9.5% to 15% sits in the top ten. Their antigen targets remain unknown. With the ViraFEST assay, the study expanded antigen-specific CD4+ T cells using viral peptide pools, then sequenced them. Culture proceeded for nine to eleven days, and CD4+ T cells were then isolated. Vaccinated participants had no history of SARS-CoV-2 infection and tested negative for nucleocapsid antibodies. Sequences were derived from CD4+ T cells from PBMCs cultured with SARS-CoV-2 spike peptides, sampled before COVID-19 vaccination. These receptors were taken from a human donor who received a COVID-19 vaccine.

This chain joins TRBV7-2 and TRBJ2-3; 11 bases align to TRBD2. J lost 3 bases, V lost 5 bases, and 7 bases had no gene match. CDR3 length equals 16 residues. Germline CDR1 reads SGHTA; CDR2 reads FQGNSA. The CDR3 coding sequence is TGTGCCAGCAGCCCCCAATTAGCGGGGGGGACAGATACGCAGTATTTT. This gives the protein CASSPQLAGGTDTQYF.

This rearrangement joins TRBV5-1 to TRBJ2-3, with D unresolved. V was pared by 7 bases and J by 1 base, with 13 bases between. Germline loops: CDR1 SGHRS, CDR2 YFSETQ. The length of the CDR3 is 14 residues. CDR3 nucleotide sequence: TGCGCCAGCTCCCCCCAAAGCGGCACAGATACGCAGTATTTT. It specifies CASSPQSGTDTQYF.

The gene calls are TRBV9 and TRBJ1-1; possibly TRBD1 for D (5 bases). The CDR3 length is 14 residues. V dropped 3 bases and J dropped 2 bases, with 11 bases sitting between them. The V gene's germline CDR1 is SGDLS and CDR2 YYNGEE. CDR3 coding DNA: TGTGCCAGCAGCGGGGGGTTGCTTAACACTGAAGCTTTCTTT. Residues: CASSGGLLNTEAFF.

As DNA, the CDR3 is TGTGCCAGCATTAAGACCAATGAGCAGTTCTTC. Translating gives CASIKTNEQFF. The V gene is TRBV2, the J gene TRBJ2-1, with D unclear. Germline V gene data show CDR1 as SNHLY and CDR2 as FYNNEI. This CDR3 region has 11 residues. V was trimmed by 7 bases and J by 6 bases, leaving 7 bases between them.

The gene calls are TRBV6-5 and TRBJ1-6, with TRBD1 matching over 7 bases. Germline CDR1 reads MNHEY; CDR2 reads SVGAGI. The CDR3 sequence is 15 residues long. Losses at the gene ends were 4 bases for V and 4 bases for J; bases not matched to a gene: 4. The CDR3 DNA reads TGTGCCAGCAGTTTTTACAGGGGTTATAATTCACCCCTCCACTTT. As protein: CASSFYRGYNSPLHF.

The chain combines TRBV28 with TRBJ1-5; D not certain. The CDR3 is 14 amino acids. With 5 bases removed from V and 5 bases from J, the gap between germline ends came to 13 bases. The V gene's germline CDR1 is MDHEN and CDR2 SYDVKM. The CDR3 DNA reads TGTGCCAGCAGTCCTCGGACCCGAGATCAGCCCCAGCATTTT. Translation: CASSPRTRDQPQHF.

The rearrangement joins TRBV28 to TRBJ1-4; no clear D. The CDR3 runs 12 residues. V lost 8 bases and J 4 bases, leaving 8 bases between the germline ends. Germline loops: CDR1 MDHEN, CDR2 SYDVKM. The CDR3 DNA reads TGTGCCAGCCGGGTAAATAATGAAAAACTGTTTTTT. It codes for CASRVNNEKLFF.

The chain has TRBV10-2 and TRBJ1-2; D may be TRBD1 (6 bases). V was shortened by 8 bases and J by 8 bases, with 21 bases between the two germline ends. Per germline, CDR1 WSHSY and CDR2 SAAADI. This CDR3 is 14 amino acids long. CDR3 DNA: TGCGCCAGCGTTCCCTACAGGGCAGGGGAGGGCTACACCTTC. Amino acid sequence: CASVPYRAGEGYTF.

This clone was observed a single time. The chain combines TRBV2 with TRBJ2-6; D might be TRBD1 (6 bases). The germline V and J ends were trimmed by 6 bases and 2 bases, with 17 bases remaining between them. Looked up from germline, CDR1 is SNHLY and CDR2 is FYNNEI. The CDR3 contains 17 residues. CDR3 protein: CASRRGIGAPGANVLTF. The CDR3 DNA follows: TGTGCCAGCAGAAGGGGGATAGGGGCCCCTGGGGCCAACGTCCTGACTTTC.

The V call is TRBV10-3, the J call TRBJ2-2, with D maybe TRBD1 (5 bases). The length of the CDR3 is 13 residues. Trimming took 6 bases from V and 7 from J, leaving 12 bases between them. Germline CDR1 reads ENHRY; CDR2 reads SYGVKD. As DNA, the CDR3 is TGTGCCATCAGAACCAGGGAATACGGGGAGCTGTTTTTT. It yields the protein CAIRTREYGELFF.

The chain employs TRBV2 and TRBJ2-2, with TRBD1 as a possible D gene (5 bases). V was cut by 8 bases and J by 2 bases, with 12 bases left in between. The germline gives CDR1 SNHLY, CDR2 FYNNEI. The CDR3 has 14 residues. Here the CDR3 reads CASGAHSNTGELFF. The CDR3 nucleotides read TGTGCCAGCGGGGCCCACTCTAACACCGGGGAGCTGTTTTTT.

This chain connects TRBV9 to TRBJ2-6; D is uncertain. In germline, CDR1 is SGDLS, CDR2 YYNGEE. This CDR3 spans 15 amino acids. V shed 3 bases and J shed 0 bases, with 7 bases lying between them. CDR3 bases: TGTGCCAGCAGCGCCCTCAGCTCTGGGGCCAACGTCCTGACTTTC. This encodes CASSALSSGANVLTF.

The V and J genes are TRBV5-1 and TRBJ2-1, with 7 bases identical to TRBD1. The V gene end was trimmed by 0 bases and the J gene end by 8 bases; junction bases not matched to a gene: 8. The CDR3 has 15 residues. CDR1 and CDR2 from the germline V gene are SGHRS and YFSETQ. CDR3 region: CASSLVQGEFDEQFF. The CDR3 DNA sequence: TGCGCCAGCAGCTTGGTCCAGGGGGAGTTCGATGAGCAGTTCTTC.

The chain links TRBV11-2 to TRBJ1-4; D might be TRBD1 (5 bases). This CDR3 has 14 residues. V gave up 5 bases and J gave up 0 bases, with 7 bases separating them. CDR1 is SGHAT, CDR2 FQNNGV, per germline. The CDR3 sequence is CASSGGATNEKLFF. The DNA for the CDR3 is TGTGCCAGCAGCGGGGGGGCAACTAATGAAAAACTGTTTTTT.

This clone was detected only once. The J gene is TRBJ1-2, the V gene TRBV2; D might be TRBD1 (6 bases). The CDR3 totals 14 residues. Germline values: CDR1 SNHLY, CDR2 FYNNEI. Trimming shortened V by 4 bases and J by 13 bases, and 22 bases separated the two germline ends. CDR3 loop: CASSADSVIMAFTF. The CDR3 region has the DNA TGTGCCAGCAGTGCGGACAGCGTGATTATGGCTTTCACCTTC.

This rearrangement joins TRBV10-2 to TRBJ1-1, with D possibly being TRBD1 (6 bases). Per germline, CDR1 WSHSY and CDR2 SAAADI. Trimming stripped 5 bases from V and 0 bases from J, with 10 bases between. The CDR3 runs 14 residues. The CDR3 spells CASSTTGLNTEAFF. The CDR3 DNA follows: TGCGCCAGCAGTACTACAGGGTTGAACACTGAAGCTTTCTTT.

The rearrangement joins TRBV10-3 to TRBJ2-7; D is ambiguous. V gave up 0 bases and J gave up 3 bases, with 6 bases separating them. The CDR3 extends over 13 amino acids. Germline V CDR1 and CDR2: ENHRY, SYGVKD. CDR3 nucleotide sequence: TGTGCCATCAGTGAGTCGAACGGCTACGAGCAGTACGTC. Amino acids: CAISESNGYEQYV.

This clone has more than one count but fewer than ten. The chain has TRBV18 and TRBJ2-2; D is undetermined. There are 17 residues in the CDR3. V lost 3 bases and J 6 bases, leaving 20 bases between the germline ends. Germline V CDR1 and CDR2: KGHSH, LQKENI. The CDR3 spells CASSPNGNSGRAGELFF. The DNA for the CDR3 is TGTGCCAGCTCACCTAATGGTAACTCCGGTCGGGCCGGGGAGCTGTTTTTT.

V gene TRBV6-2 or TRBV6-3 combines with J gene TRBJ2-7; perhaps D is TRBD1 or TRBD2 (5 bases each). V shed 5 bases and J shed 6 bases, with 23 bases lying between them. The CDR3 length is 16 residues. Germline V gene sequence: CDR1 MNHEY, CDR2 SVGEGT. This chain's CDR3 is CASSTYPPGRIIEQYV. The CDR3 DNA reads as TGTGCCAGCAGTACTTACCCCCCGGGACGGATCATCGAGCAGTACGTC.

In its sample, this clone was seen a few times. The V call is TRBV12-3 or TRBV12-4, the J call TRBJ2-7; 7 bases are shared with TRBD1. CDR3 length: 13 amino acids. J was trimmed by 4 bases and V by 6 bases; bases with no gene match: 6. The CDR3 sequence is CASSPRGLYEQYV. The CDR3 bases are TGTGCCAGCAGCCCCAGGGGGTTATACGAGCAGTACGTC.

The chain links TRBV30 to TRBJ2-1; D may be TRBD1 (6 bases). Trimming left V 7 bases short and J 3 bases short, with 10 bases between. The V gene's germline CDR1 is GTSNPN and CDR2 SVGIG (reference sequence). The CDR3 covers 12 residues. CDR3: CAFGTLYNEQFF. Written as DNA, the CDR3 is TGTGCCTTCGGGACACTCTACAATGAGCAGTTCTTC.

The rearrangement joins TRBV12-5 to TRBJ2-5; 9 bases are a match to TRBD1. Germline-derived CDR1 and CDR2 are LGHNT and FRNRAP. J was trimmed by 3 bases and V by 4 bases; bases with no gene match: 0. The CDR3 runs 13 residues. The CDR3, as DNA: TGTGCTAGTGGTTGGACAGGGGAAGAGACCCAGTACTTC. Amino acids: CASGWTGEETQYF.

This chain joins TRBV11-2 and TRBJ2-2; D is unresolved. The CDR3 spans 14 residues. CDR1 is SGHAT and CDR2 is FQNNGV in the germline V gene. V lost 8 bases and J 1 base, leaving 11 bases between the germline ends. This CDR3 reads CASSASWNTGELFF. Written as DNA, the CDR3 is TGTGCCAGCTCCGCTTCTTGGAACACCGGGGAGCTGTTTTTT. Complete variable domain (other parts from reference TRBV11-2 and TRBJ2-2): EAGVAQSPRYKIIEKRQSVAFWCNPISGHATLYWYQQILGQGPKLLIQFQNNGVVDDSQLPKDRFSAERLKGVDSTLKIQPAKLEDSAVYLCASSASWNTGELFFGEGSRLTVL.

The DNA for the CDR3 is TGTGCCAGCTCACCCACTAGCGGGTTCCTTCAAGGTTCAGATACGCAGTATTTT. Translation gives CASSPTSGFLQGSDTQYF. The rearrangement uses TRBV18 and TRBJ2-3; 9 bases match TRBD2. The germline CDR1 and CDR2 sequences are KGHSH and LQKENI. After removal of 3 bases from V and 4 bases from J, the junction contained 14 bases not matched to a gene. The CDR3 contains 18 residues.

CDR3 bases: TGTGCCAGCAGTTTAAAGGGCACGATTAATTCACCCCTCCACTTT. Its translation is CASSLKGTINSPLHF. The chain has TRBV27 and TRBJ1-6; D gene ambiguous. Germline V gives CDR1 MNHEY, CDR2 SMNVEV (reference sequence). This CDR3 contains 15 residues. V lost 2 bases and J 6 bases, leaving 11 bases between the germline ends.